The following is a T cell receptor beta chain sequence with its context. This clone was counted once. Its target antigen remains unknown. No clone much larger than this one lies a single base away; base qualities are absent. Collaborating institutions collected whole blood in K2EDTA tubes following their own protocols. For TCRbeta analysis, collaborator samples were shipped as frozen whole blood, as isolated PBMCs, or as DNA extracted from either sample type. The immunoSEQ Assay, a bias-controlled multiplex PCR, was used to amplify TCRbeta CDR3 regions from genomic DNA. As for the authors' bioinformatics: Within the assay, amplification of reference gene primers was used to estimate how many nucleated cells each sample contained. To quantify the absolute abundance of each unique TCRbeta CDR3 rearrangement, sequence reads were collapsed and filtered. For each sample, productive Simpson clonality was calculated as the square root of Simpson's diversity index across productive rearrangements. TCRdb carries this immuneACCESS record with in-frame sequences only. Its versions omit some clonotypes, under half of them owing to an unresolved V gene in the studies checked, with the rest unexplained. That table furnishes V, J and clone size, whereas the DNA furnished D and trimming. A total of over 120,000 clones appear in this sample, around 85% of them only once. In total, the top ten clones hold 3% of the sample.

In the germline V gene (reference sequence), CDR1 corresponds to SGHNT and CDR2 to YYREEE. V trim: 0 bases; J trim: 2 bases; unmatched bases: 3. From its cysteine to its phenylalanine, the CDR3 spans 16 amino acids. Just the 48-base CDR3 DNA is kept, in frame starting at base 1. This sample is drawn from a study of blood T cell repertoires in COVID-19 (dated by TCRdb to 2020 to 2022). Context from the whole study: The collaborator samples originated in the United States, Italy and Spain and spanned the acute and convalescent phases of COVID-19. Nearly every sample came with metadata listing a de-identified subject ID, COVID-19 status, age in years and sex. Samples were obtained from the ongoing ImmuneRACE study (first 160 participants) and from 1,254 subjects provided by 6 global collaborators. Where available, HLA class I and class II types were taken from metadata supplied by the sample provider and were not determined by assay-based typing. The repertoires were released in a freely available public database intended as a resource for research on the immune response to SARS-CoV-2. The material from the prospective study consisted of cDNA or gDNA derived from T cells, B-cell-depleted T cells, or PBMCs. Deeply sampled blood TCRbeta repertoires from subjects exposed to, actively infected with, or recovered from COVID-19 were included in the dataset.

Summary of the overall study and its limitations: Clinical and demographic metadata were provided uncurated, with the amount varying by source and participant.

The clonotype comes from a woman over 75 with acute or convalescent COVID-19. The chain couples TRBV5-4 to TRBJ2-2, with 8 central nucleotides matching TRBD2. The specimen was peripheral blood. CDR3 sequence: CASSLAGGRNTGELFF. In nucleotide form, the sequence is TGTGCCAGCAGCTTGGCGGGGGGGCGCAACACCGGGGAGCTGTTTTTT.